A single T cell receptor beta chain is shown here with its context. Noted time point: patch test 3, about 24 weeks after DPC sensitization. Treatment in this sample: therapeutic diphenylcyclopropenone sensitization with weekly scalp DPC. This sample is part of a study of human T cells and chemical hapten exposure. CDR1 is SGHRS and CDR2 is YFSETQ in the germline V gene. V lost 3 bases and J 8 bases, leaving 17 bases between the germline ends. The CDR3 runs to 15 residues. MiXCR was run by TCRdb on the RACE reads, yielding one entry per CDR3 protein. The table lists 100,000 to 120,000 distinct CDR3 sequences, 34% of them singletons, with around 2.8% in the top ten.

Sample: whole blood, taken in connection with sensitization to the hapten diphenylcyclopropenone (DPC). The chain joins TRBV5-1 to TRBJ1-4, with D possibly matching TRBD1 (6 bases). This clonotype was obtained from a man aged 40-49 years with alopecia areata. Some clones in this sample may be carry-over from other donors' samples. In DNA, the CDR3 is TGCGCCAGCAGCTCCCTCCCGACAGGCCGCGAAAAACTGTTTTTT. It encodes CASSSLPTGREKLFF. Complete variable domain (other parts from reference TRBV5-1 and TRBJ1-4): KAGVTQTPRYLIKTRGQQVTLSCSPISGHRSVSWYQQTPGQGLQFLFEYFSETQRNKGNFPGRFSGRQFSNSRSEMNVSTLELGDSALYLCASSSLPTGREKLFFGSGTQLSVL.